This passage covers 30 T cell receptor beta chains from one sample sequenced in a study of identical twins. A single record per CDR3 protein comes from TCRdb applying MiXCR to the 5' RACE reads. The data hold about 240,000 distinct CDR3 sequences, with 6% to 8.5% observed a single time. Separately, the same data were catalogued under a study of yellow fever vaccine responses in identical twins.

What was sequenced was CD8+ T cells sorted from blood. The receptors originated from a woman between 18 and 30 years old in good health.

Only a few counts were recorded for this clonotype. This chain joins TRBV7-6 and TRBJ2-3; D remains ambiguous. The CDR3 consists of 15 residues. Deletions cut 1 base from V and 2 bases from J, with 10 bases between. The germline gives CDR1 SGHVS, CDR2 FNYEAQ. Written as DNA, the CDR3 is TGTGCCAGCAGCTTAGGGGATCCCATCACAGATACGCAGTATTTT. Translated: CASSLGDPITDTQYF.

Only a few counts were recorded for this clonotype. The chain recombines TRBV7-9 with TRBJ2-2; D gene uncertain. CDR3 length: 15 amino acids. Germline V gene lookup returns CDR1 SEHNR and CDR2 FQNEAQ (reference sequence). Between the trimmed V and J ends, which lost 5 bases and 0 bases, there was a span of 10 bases. CDR3 DNA: TGTGCCAGCAGCCCTCCTCAATCGAACACCGGGGAGCTGTTTTTT. It translates to CASSPPQSNTGELFF.

CDR3 protein: CASNPWEGGPYEQYV. For the CDR3, the DNA is TGTGCCAGCAACCCCTGGGAAGGGGGGCCTTACGAGCAGTACGTC. The V call is TRBV7-9, the J call TRBJ2-7; D may correspond to TRBD1 or TRBD2 (6 bases each). The CDR3 is made up of 15 amino acids. The germline CDR1 and CDR2 sequences are SEHNR and FQNEAQ (reference sequence). The V end lost 7 bases, the J end lost 4 bases, and 20 bases lay between the germline ends.

This clonotype turned up a few times. This chain links TRBV7-6 with TRBJ2-3; no definite D call. This CDR3 is built from 15 residues. The V end lost 1 base, the J end lost 2 bases, and 10 bases lay between the germline ends. Germline V gene lookup returns CDR1 SGHVS and CDR2 FNYEAQ. Here the CDR3 reads CASSLGVGFTDTQYF. For the CDR3, the DNA is TGTGCCAGCAGCTTAGGGGTCGGGTTCACAGATACGCAGTATTTT.

This clonotype was seen a handful of times. The chain is built from TRBV10-2 and TRBJ2-3; 11 bases agree with TRBD2. V lost 6 bases to trimming and J lost 2 bases; unmatched junction nucleotides: 7. This CDR3 is 16 amino acids long. Per the germline V gene, CDR1 is WSHSY and CDR2 is SAAADI. CDR3 in DNA: TGCGCCAGCAGCCCAACTAGCGGGGGACCCACAGATACGCAGTATTTT. Translation gives CASSPTSGGPTDTQYF.

This clonotype was observed a handful of times. This chain links TRBV7-6 with TRBJ1-4; no clear D gene. CDR3 size: 16 residues. V was shortened by 5 bases and J by 0 bases, with 13 bases between the two germline ends. Germline V gene lookup returns CDR1 SGHVS and CDR2 FNYEAQ. In nucleotides, the CDR3 is TGTGCCAGCAGCCAGCTGACGCCTGCAACTAATGAAAAACTGTTTTTT. Translating gives CASSQLTPATNEKLFF.

CDR3 DNA: TGTGCCAGCAGCTTAGATAGCTGGGGGAACACTGAAGCTTTCTTT. It specifies CASSLDSWGNTEAFF. The gene calls are TRBV11-2 and TRBJ1-1; D unresolved. This CDR3 spans 15 amino acids. Germline V gene data show CDR1 as SGHAT and CDR2 as FQNNGV. The germline V and J ends were trimmed by 0 bases and 1 base, with 9 bases remaining between them.

This clonotype was picked up many times. V is TRBV4-1 and J is TRBJ2-3, with TRBD1 identical over 12 bases. In germline, CDR1 is MGHRA, CDR2 YSYEKL. Trimming removed 0 bases from V and 4 bases from J; junction bases left unmatched: 5. The CDR3 is 17 amino acids. The DNA for the CDR3 is TGCGCCAGCAGCCAAGACACCGGGACAGGGGGCCCAGATACGCAGTATTTT. This encodes CASSQDTGTGGPDTQYF.

The chain couples TRBV20-1 to TRBJ2-7, with a weak D call TRBD2 (6 bases). Per germline, CDR1 DFQATT and CDR2 SNEGSKA (reference sequence). Trimming removed 1 base at V and 4 bases at J, with 11 bases between. CDR3 length: 13 residues. The CDR3 loop is CSARVRSGYEQYF. In DNA form, the CDR3 reads TGCAGTGCTAGAGTCCGTAGCGGATACGAGCAGTACTTC.

This chain joins TRBV7-6 and TRBJ2-5; no clear D gene. Trimming took off 2 bases at V and 4 bases at J, with 23 bases between the two ends. The CDR3 is made up of 18 amino acids. CDR1 is SGHVS and CDR2 is FNYEAQ in the germline V gene. CDR3 nucleotide sequence: TGTGCCAGCAGCTTATTGGGGTCCGACCAGAGTTTCCTAGAGACCCAGTACTTC. Residues: CASSLLGSDQSFLETQYF.

This clonotype was detected a few times. V gene TRBV19 combines with J gene TRBJ2-1, with 12 nucleotides matching TRBD2. CDR1 is LNHDA, CDR2 SQIVND, per germline (reference sequence). Trimming at V came to 5 bases and at J to 9 bases, leaving 11 bases not matched to a gene. This CDR3 contains 16 residues. CDR3 sequence: CASSPRLAGEEGEQFF. In nucleotides, the CDR3 is TGTGCCAGTAGTCCCCGACTAGCGGGGGAGGAGGGTGAGCAGTTCTTC.

This clonotype was recorded a few times. The rearrangement joins TRBV6-5 to TRBJ1-2; D remains ambiguous. This CDR3 is built from 14 residues. Trimming removed 0 bases from V and 6 bases from J, with 11 bases in between. Germline lookup yields CDR1 MNHEY and CDR2 SVGAGI. The CDR3: CASSYSGGMNGYTF. CDR3 nucleotides: TGTGCCAGCAGTTACTCGGGAGGGATGAATGGCTACACCTTC.

In its sample, this clonotype was seen a few times. The chain is built from TRBV11-2 and TRBJ2-7; the match to TRBD1 covers 9 bases. Per germline, CDR1 SGHAT and CDR2 FQNNGV. The CDR3 totals 14 residues. V was clipped by 3 bases and J by 4 bases; unmatched bases: 4. The CDR3 here is CASSFGQGIYEQYV. CDR3 DNA: TGTGCCAGCAGCTTTGGACAGGGGATATACGAGCAGTACGTC.

There are a few counts of this clonotype. J is TRBJ2-3 and V is TRBV2; D not certain. V was clipped by 6 bases and J by 3 bases, with 13 bases between them. Germline lookup yields CDR1 SNHLY and CDR2 FYNNEI. This CDR3 region has 14 residues. CDR3 in amino acids: CASSPQSRTDTQYF. As DNA, the CDR3 is TGTGCCAGCAGCCCACAGAGCAGGACAGATACGCAGTATTTT.

Note on this clonotype: The missing conserved phenylalanine or tryptophan at the end of this CDR3 makes a read error likely. The gene calls are TRBV7-9 and TRBJ2-7; 8 bases map to TRBD1. This CDR3 region has 15 residues. After removal of 1 base from V and 2 bases from J, the junction contained 4 bases not matched to a gene. Germline V gene lookup returns CDR1 SEHNR and CDR2 FQNEAQ (reference sequence). The CDR3 loop is CASSLGQGTAYEQYS. CDR3 DNA sequence: TGTGCCAGCAGCTTAGGACAGGGGACGGCCTACGAGCAGTACTCC.

V usage is TRBV9 and J usage is TRBJ2-2, with D unresolved. The germline V gene encodes CDR1 SGDLS and CDR2 YYNGEE. The V gene lost 0 bases and the J gene lost 4 bases, with 10 bases spanning the gap. The CDR3 is 15 amino acids. The DNA of the CDR3 is TGTGCCAGCAGCGTAGAAGTACAGCCCACCGGGGAGCTGTTTTTT. It is translated as CASSVEVQPTGELFF.

There are a few counts of this clonotype. The genes are TRBV7-2 and TRBJ2-1; D possibly corresponds to TRBD2 (6 bases). This CDR3 region has 15 residues. Trimming took 2 bases from V and 4 from J, leaving 12 bases between them. Germline CDR1 SGHTA, CDR2 FQGNSA. The DNA for the CDR3 is TGTGCCAGCAGCTTATTGGTGGGGGGTTACAATGAGCAGTTCTTC. This codes for CASSLLVGGYNEQFF. Complete variable domain (other parts from reference TRBV7-2 and TRBJ2-1): GAGVSQSPSNKVTEKGKDVELRCDPISGHTALYWYRQSLGQGLEFLIYFQGNSAPDKSGLPSDRFSAERTGGSVSTLTIQRTQQEDSAVYLCASSLLVGGYNEQFFGPGTRLTVL.

In its sample, this clonotype was seen a few times. V and J are TRBV24-1 and TRBJ2-1, with a weak D call TRBD2 (7 bases). In germline, CDR1 is KGHDR, CDR2 SFDVKD. Trimming took off 4 bases at V and 5 bases at J, with 26 bases between the two ends. The CDR3 contains 19 residues. The CDR3 region has the DNA TGTGCCACCAGTGACGTTATGCTCCCCCTCGGGGGGCCAGACAATGAGCAGTTCTTC. Its translation is CATSDVMLPLGGPDNEQFF.

The chain is built from TRBV25-1 and TRBJ2-1, with 8 bases that match TRBD2. The CDR3 consists of 16 residues. Looked up from germline, CDR1 is MGHDK and CDR2 is SYGVNS. J lost 2 bases, V lost 1 base, and 4 bases had no gene match. This CDR3 is CASSEFIAGTYNEQFF. The DNA of the CDR3 is TGTGCCAGCAGTGAATTCATAGCGGGAACCTACAATGAGCAGTTCTTC. Complete variable domain (other parts from reference TRBV25-1 and TRBJ2-1): EADIYQTPRYLVIGTGKKITLECSQTMGHDKMYWYQQDPGMELHLIHYSYGVNSTEKGDLSSESTVSRIRTEHFPLTLESARPSHTSQYLCASSEFIAGTYNEQFFGPGTRLTVL.

In this sample, this clonotype turned up many times. V gene TRBV6-4 combines with J gene TRBJ1-2; 7 nucleotides match TRBD1. After removal of 0 bases from V and 6 bases from J, the junction contained 7 bases not matched to a gene. This CDR3 has 15 residues. Germline lookup yields CDR1 MRHNA and CDR2 SNTAGT. The CDR3: CASSDSQGTVNGYTF. The DNA for the CDR3 is TGTGCCAGCAGTGACTCACAGGGGACCGTCAATGGCTACACCTTC.

This rearrangement joins TRBV20-1 to TRBJ1-2; TRBD1 matches at 8 bases. The CDR3 has 13 residues. V shed 5 bases, J shed 8 bases, and the junction held 10 bases outside the gene matches. Germline lookup yields CDR1 DFQATT and CDR2 SNEGSKA (reference sequence). The CDR3 region has the DNA TGCAGTGCTCAACTTACAGGGGGGGGCGGCTACACCTTC. Translated: CSAQLTGGGGYTF.

The chain carries TRBV7-8 and TRBJ2-7; unclear D gene. Germline CDR1 and CDR2: SGHVS and FQNEAQ. V gave up 3 bases and J gave up 4 bases, with 7 bases separating them. The CDR3 is made up of 12 amino acids. As DNA, the CDR3 is TGTGCCAGCAGCTTCGGAAAGTACGAGCAGTACTTC. The encoded protein is CASSFGKYEQYF.

The V gene is TRBV7-9, the J gene TRBJ2-1, with 14 bases that match TRBD2. The CDR3 is 15 amino acids. The V gene end was trimmed by 6 bases and the J gene end by 6 bases; junction bases not matched to a gene: 4. From germline, CDR1 is SEHNR and CDR2 FQNEAQ (reference sequence). The chain's CDR3 is CASSRLAGGVNEQFF. For the CDR3, the DNA is TGTGCCAGCAGTCGACTAGCGGGAGGGGTCAATGAGCAGTTCTTC.

The sample holds a few counts of this clonotype. V is TRBV19 and J is TRBJ2-1; TRBD1 matches at 8 bases. Germline V gene lookup returns CDR1 LNHDA and CDR2 SQIVND (reference sequence). Unmatched junction bases numbered 4, after V lost 3 bases and J lost 3 bases. The CDR3 is made up of 15 amino acids. CDR3 sequence: CASSISGTGYNEQFF. The CDR3, as DNA: TGTGCCAGTAGTATCTCCGGGACAGGCTACAATGAGCAGTTCTTC.

This clonotype was counted a few times. The genes are TRBV15 and TRBJ1-2; TRBD1 agrees at 7 bases. The V gene's germline CDR1 is LNHNV and CDR2 YYDKDF (reference sequence). V was clipped by 0 bases and J by 3 bases; unmatched bases: 10. The length of the CDR3 is 17 residues. CDR3 in DNA: TGTGCCACCAGCAGAGATTGGGGACAGTTCTCCGACTATGGCTACACCTTC. Translation gives CATSRDWGQFSDYGYTF.

This clonotype came up a few times. V is TRBV25-1 and J is TRBJ1-2; the D is unclear. This CDR3 contains 12 residues. V lost 3 bases and J lost 4, with 6 bases in between. Per germline, CDR1 MGHDK and CDR2 SYGVNS. The CDR3 reads CASSDYLYGYTF. As DNA, the CDR3 is TGTGCCAGCAGTGATTACCTCTATGGCTACACCTTC.

The rearrangement links TRBV5-1 to TRBJ1-1, with unresolved D. V lost 4 bases and J 2 bases, leaving 15 bases between the germline ends. Germline assignment: CDR1 SGHRS and CDR2 YFSETQ. The CDR3 spans 15 residues. For the CDR3, the DNA is TGCGCCAGCAGCGAGGCCCGGTATATTAACACTGAAGCTTTCTTT. This codes for CASSEARYINTEAFF.

The chain combines TRBV29-1 with TRBJ1-2, with D unclear. The V and J ends lost 5 bases and 4 bases respectively, with 11 bases between them. The germline V gene has CDR1 SQVTM and CDR2 ANQGSEA. This CDR3 spans 12 amino acids. Written as DNA, the CDR3 is TGCAGCGTTAAAGGAGGCAGCTATGGCTACACCTTC. It codes for CSVKGGSYGYTF.

The V and J genes are TRBV20-1 and TRBJ2-7; D is undetermined. The V end lost 5 bases, the J end lost 4 bases, and 15 bases lay between the germline ends. This CDR3 region has 13 residues. Germline V gene lookup returns CDR1 DFQATT and CDR2 SNEGSKA (reference sequence). CDR3 DNA sequence: TGCAGTGCTCAACATTCGCTCCCATACGAGCAGTACTTC. This gives the protein CSAQHSLPYEQYF.

This clonotype has ten or more counts. The CDR3 nucleotides are TGTGCCAGCAGCTTGGAGCAGGGGATCTACTACGAGCAGTACGTC. Its protein product is CASSLEQGIYYEQYV. The V and J genes are TRBV5-5 and TRBJ2-7; the D gene is possibly TRBD1 (6 bases). V was cut by 0 bases and J by 3 bases, with 13 bases left in between. Germline V gene sequence: CDR1 SGHKS, CDR2 YYEKEE (reference sequence). The CDR3 has 15 amino acids.